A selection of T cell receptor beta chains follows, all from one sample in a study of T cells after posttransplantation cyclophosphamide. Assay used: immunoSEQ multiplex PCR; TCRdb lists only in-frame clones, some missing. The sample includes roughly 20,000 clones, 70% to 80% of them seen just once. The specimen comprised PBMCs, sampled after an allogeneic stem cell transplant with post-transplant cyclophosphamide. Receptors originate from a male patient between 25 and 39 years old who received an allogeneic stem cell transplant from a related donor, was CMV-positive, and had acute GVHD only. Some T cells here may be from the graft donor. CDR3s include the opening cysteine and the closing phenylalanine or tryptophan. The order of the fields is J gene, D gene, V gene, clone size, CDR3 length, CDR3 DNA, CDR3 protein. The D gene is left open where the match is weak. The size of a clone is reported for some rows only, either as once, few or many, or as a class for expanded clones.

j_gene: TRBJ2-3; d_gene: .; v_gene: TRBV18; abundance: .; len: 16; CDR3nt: TGTGCCAGCTCACCACCGACGGGACAAAGCACAGATACGCAGTATTTT; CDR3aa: CASSPPTGQSTDTQYF
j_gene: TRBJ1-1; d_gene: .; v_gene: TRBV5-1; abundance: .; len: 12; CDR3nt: TGCGCCAGCATGAATGAGTACACTGAAGCTTTCTTT; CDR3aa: CASMNEYTEAFF
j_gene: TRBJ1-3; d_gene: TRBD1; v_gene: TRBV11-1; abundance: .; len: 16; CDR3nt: TGTGCCAGCAGCCCGCACAACAGGGGAACTGGAAACACCATATATTTT; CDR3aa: CASSPHNRGTGNTIYF
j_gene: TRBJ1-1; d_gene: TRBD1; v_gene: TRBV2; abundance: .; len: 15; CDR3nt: TGTGCCAGCATTCTGGACAGGGGCCCGAACACTGAAGCTTTCTTT; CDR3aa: CASILDRGPNTEAFF
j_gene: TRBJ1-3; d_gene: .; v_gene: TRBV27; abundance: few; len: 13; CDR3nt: TGTGCCAGCAGTTTAAATGCGGGAAACACCATATATTTT; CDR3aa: CASSLNAGNTIYF
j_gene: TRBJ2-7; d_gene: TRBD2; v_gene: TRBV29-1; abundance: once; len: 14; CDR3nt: TGCAGCGTGGGACGGGGGGGATCAAACTACGAGCAGTACTTC; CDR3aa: CSVGRGGSNYEQYF
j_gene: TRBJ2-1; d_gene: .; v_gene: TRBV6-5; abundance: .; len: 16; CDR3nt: TGTGCCAGCAGTTACTCGACCTCACTAGCCGGTGGTGAGCAGTTCTTC; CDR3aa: CASSYSTSLAGGEQFF
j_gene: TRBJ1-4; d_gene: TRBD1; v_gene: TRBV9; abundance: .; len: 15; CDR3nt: TGTGCCAGCAGTGGGACAGGAGCAACTAATGAAAAACTGTTTTTT; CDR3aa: CASSGTGATNEKLFF
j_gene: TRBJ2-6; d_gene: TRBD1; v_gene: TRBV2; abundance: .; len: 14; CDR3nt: TGTGCCAGTAGGACAGGGCCTGGGGCCAACGTCCTGACTTTC; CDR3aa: CASRTGPGANVLTF
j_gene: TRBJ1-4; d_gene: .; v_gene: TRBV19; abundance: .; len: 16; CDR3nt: TGTGCCAGTAGTATTCTACTGGTGAGAACTAATGAAAAACTGTTTTTT; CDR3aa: CASSILLVRTNEKLFF
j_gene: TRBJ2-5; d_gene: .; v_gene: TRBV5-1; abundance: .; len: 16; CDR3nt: TGCGCCAGCAGCCCCCGCATAGGGGGTGTCGGGGAGACCCAGTACTTC; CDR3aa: CASSPRIGGVGETQYF
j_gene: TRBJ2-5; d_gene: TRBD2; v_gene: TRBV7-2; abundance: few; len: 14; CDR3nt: TGTGCCAGCAGCCGCGGGGGTGCCCAAGAGACCCAGTACTTC; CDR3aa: CASSRGGAQETQYF
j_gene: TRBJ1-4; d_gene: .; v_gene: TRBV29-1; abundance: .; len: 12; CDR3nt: TGCAGCGTTGGGCAGGGAAATGAAAAACTGTTTTTT; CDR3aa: CSVGQGNEKLFF
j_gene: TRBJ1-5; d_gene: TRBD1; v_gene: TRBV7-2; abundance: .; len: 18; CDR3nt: TGTGCCAGCAGCTTACCCCCGACAGGGTACGGGAGCAATCAGCCCCAGCATTTT; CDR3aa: CASSLPPTGYGSNQPQHF
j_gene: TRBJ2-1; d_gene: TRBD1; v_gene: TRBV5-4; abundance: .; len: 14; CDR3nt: TGTGCCAGCAGCGCCAAGACAGGGGACAATGAGCAGTTCTTC; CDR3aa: CASSAKTGDNEQFF
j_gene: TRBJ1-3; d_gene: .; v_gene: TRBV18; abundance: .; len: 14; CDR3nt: TGTGCCAGCTCCTCAGTCGTCTCTGGAAACACCATATATTTT; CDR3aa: CASSSVVSGNTIYF
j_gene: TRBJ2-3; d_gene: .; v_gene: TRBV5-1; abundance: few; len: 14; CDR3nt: TGCGCCAGCAGCTCTGGGACTTCCCCCGATACGCAGTATTTT; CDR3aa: CASSSGTSPDTQYF
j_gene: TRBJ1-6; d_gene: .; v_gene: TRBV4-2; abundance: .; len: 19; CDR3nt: TGTGCCAGCAGTGGGGGCGTCGCAGCCTTCAGCTCCTATAATTCACCCCTCCACTTT; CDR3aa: CASSGGVAAFSSYNSPLHF
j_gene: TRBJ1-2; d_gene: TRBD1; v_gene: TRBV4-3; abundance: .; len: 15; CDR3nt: TGCGCCAGCAGCCTGGGACAGGGGGTTCCCCATGGCTACACCTTC; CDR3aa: CASSLGQGVPHGYTF
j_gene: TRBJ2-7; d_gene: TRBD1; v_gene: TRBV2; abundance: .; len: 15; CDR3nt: TGTGCCAGCAGTGAAAGGGACAGGGAAGGATACGAGCAGTACTTC; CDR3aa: CASSERDREGYEQYF
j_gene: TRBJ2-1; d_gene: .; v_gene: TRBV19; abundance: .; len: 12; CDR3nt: TGTGCCAGTAGTATCAGGCACAATGAGCAGTTCTTC; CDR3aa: CASSIRHNEQFF
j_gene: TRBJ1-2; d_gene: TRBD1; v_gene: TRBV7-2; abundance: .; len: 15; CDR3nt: TGTGCCAGCAGCCGACACCTACAGGGGGCGAATGGCTACACCTTC; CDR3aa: CASSRHLQGANGYTF
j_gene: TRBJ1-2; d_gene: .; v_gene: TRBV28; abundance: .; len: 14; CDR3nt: TGTGCCAGCAGCCAAAGCCAGGGTAACTATGGCTACACCTTC; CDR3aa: CASSQSQGNYGYTF
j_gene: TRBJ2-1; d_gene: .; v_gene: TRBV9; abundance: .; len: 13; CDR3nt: TGTGCCAGCAGCGCACATTTAAACAATGAGCAGTTCTTC; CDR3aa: CASSAHLNNEQFF
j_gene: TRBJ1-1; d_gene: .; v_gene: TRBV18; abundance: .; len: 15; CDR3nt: TGTGCCAGCTCACCACTTTCAGGGGAACAGGCTGAAGCTTTCTTT; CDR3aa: CASSPLSGEQAEAFF
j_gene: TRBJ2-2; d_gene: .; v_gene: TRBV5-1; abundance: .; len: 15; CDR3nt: TGCGCCAGCAGCCTTCCGCGGGGGAACACCGGGGAGCTGTTTTTT; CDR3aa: CASSLPRGNTGELFF
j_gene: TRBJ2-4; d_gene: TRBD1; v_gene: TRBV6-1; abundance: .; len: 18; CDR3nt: TGTGCCAGCAGTGAGAGGGGGCTGCAGAGAGGGTACAAAAACATTCAGTACTTC; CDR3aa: CASSERGLQRGYKNIQYF
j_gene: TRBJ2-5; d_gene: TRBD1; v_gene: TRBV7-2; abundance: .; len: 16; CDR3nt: TGTGCCAGCAGCCGACCCAGACAGGGTATAATTGAGACCCAGTACTTC; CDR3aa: CASSRPRQGIIETQYF
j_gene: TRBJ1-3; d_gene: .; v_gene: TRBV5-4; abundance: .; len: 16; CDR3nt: TGTGCCAGCAGCTTGGGTGCGGATCACTCTGGAAACACCATATATTTT; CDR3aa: CASSLGADHSGNTIYF
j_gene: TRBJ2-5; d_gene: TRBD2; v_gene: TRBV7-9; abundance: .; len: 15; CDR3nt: TGTGCCAGCAGCTTAGGGTCGGGGGGGCCTGAGACCCAGTACTTC; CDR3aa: CASSLGSGGPETQYF
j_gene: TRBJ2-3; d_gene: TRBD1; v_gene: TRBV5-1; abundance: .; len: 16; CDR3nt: TGCGCCAGCAGCCAAACCGGGACAGGGCCTTTCGATACGCAGTATTTT; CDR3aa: CASSQTGTGPFDTQYF
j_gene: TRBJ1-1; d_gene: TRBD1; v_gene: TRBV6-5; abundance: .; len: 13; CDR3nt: TGTGCCAGCAGTCGACAGGGGTACACTGAAGCTTTCTTT; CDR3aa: CASSRQGYTEAFF
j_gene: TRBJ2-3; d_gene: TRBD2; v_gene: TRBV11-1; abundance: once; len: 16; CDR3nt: TGTGCCAGCAGCCTAAGACTAGCGGGGGCCACAGATACGCAGTATTTT; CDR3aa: CASSLRLAGATDTQYF
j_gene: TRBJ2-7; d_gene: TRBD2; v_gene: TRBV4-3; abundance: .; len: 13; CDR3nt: TGCGCCAGCAGCCCCGGGGAGGGCTACGAGCAGTACTTC; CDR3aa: CASSPGEGYEQYF
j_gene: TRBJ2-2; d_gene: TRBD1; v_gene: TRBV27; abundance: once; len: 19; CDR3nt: TGTGCCAGCAGTTGGACAGGGGGCTCGTACATTGTGGGCGGCGGGGAGCTGTTTTTT; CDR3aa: CASSWTGGSYIVGGGELFF
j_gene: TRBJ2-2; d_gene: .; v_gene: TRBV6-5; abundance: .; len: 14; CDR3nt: TGTGCCAGCAGTTACTCGATAAGCTATTCGGAGCTGTTTTTT; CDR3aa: CASSYSISYSELFF
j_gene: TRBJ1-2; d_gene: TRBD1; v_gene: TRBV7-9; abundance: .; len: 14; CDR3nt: TGTGCCAGCAGCGGACAGGGAAAGCACTATGGCTACACCTTC; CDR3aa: CASSGQGKHYGYTF
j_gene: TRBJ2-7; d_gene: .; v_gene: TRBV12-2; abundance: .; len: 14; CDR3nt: TGTGCAAGTCGCACGACAGGGCTGGACTACGAGCAGTACTTC; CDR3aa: CASRTTGLDYEQYF
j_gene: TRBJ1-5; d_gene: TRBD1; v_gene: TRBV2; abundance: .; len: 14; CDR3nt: TGTGCCTCCCAGACAGGGATTGAGGGTCAGCCCCAGCATTTT; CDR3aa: CASQTGIEGQPQHF
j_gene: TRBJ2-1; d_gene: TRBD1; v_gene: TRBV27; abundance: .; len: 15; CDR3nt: TGTGCCAGCAGTCTATGGACAGGGTTGGACAATGAGCAGTTCTTC; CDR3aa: CASSLWTGLDNEQFF
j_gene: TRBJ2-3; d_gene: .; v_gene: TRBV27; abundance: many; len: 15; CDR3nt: TGTGCCAGCAATTCGGGATGGGGGCGCCTAGATACGCAGTATTTT; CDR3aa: CASNSGWGRLDTQYF
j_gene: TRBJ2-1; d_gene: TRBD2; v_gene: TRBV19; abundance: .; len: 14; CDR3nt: TGTGCCAGTAGTATCCTAGCGGGGGGGAATGAGCAGTTCTTC; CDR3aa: CASSILAGGNEQFF